The 10 T cell receptor beta chains below all came from one sample that was sequenced in a study of OX40 agonist ivuxolimab in advanced cancers. The data were produced by immunoSEQ multiplex PCR, yet TCRdb's version contains in-frame clones alone and is incomplete. The repertoire holds roughly 100,000 clones, with over 85% as singletons. The sequencing used CD4+ or CD8+ T cells sorted from blood, collected in a trial of the OX40 agonist ivuxolimab. The receptors come from an adult with an advanced solid tumor such as melanoma, head and neck, liver or kidney cancer.

This chain connects TRBV28 to TRBJ1-1, with 9 positions matching TRBD1. The ends lost 3 bases at V and 8 bases at J; junction bases unmatched: 10. CDR3 length: 15 amino acids. Germline V gene data show CDR1 as MDHEN and CDR2 as SYDVKM. DNA for the CDR3: TGTGCCAGCAGTTTTCGGGACAGGGTATTTGCGGAAGCTTTCTTT. It is translated as CASSFRDRVFAEAFF.

The gene calls are TRBV7-3 and TRBJ2-2; 7 bases match TRBD1. The V segment lost 4 bases and the J segment 0 bases; nucleotides outside the gene matches: 2. There are 15 residues in the CDR3. Germline lookup yields CDR1 SGHTA and CDR2 FQGTGA. CDR3 DNA sequence: TGTGCCAGCAGCTCGGGACAGCCGAACACCGGGGAGCTGTTTTTT. Its translation: CASSSGQPNTGELFF.

V usage is TRBV28 and J usage is TRBJ1-3; D gene ambiguous. The CDR3 length is 14 residues. The V and J ends lost 9 bases and 0 bases respectively, with 12 bases between them. Looked up from germline, CDR1 is MDHEN and CDR2 is SYDVKM. The CDR3 bases are TGTGCCAGTAGATTCGGGTTCTCTGGAAACACCATATATTTT. Its translation is CASRFGFSGNTIYF.

V is TRBV6-4 and J is TRBJ2-1; D might be TRBD1 or TRBD2, each matching 6 bases. CDR3 length equals 16 residues. Germline CDR1 is MRHNA and CDR2 is SNTAGT. V lost 2 bases and J 2 bases, leaving 13 bases between the germline ends. CDR3 in DNA: TGTGCCAGCAGTGACCTCCGGGGGCGCCCCTACAATGAGCAGTTCTTC. The encoded protein is CASSDLRGRPYNEQFF.

This sequence joins TRBV4-2 and TRBJ1-6; D is undetermined. Germline V gene data show CDR1 as LGHNA and CDR2 as YNFKEQ. The CDR3 runs 16 residues. V was clipped by 2 bases and J by 0 bases, with 8 bases between them. The CDR3 protein is CASSQQPSSYNSPLHF. The CDR3 DNA reads TGTGCCAGCAGCCAACAGCCGAGCTCCTATAATTCACCCCTCCACTTT.

This clone was seen more than once but under ten times. This rearrangement joins TRBV19 to TRBJ1-3; D is undetermined. Germline CDR1 reads LNHDA; CDR2 reads SQIVND (reference sequence). There are 12 residues in the CDR3. V was trimmed by 6 bases and J by 10 bases, leaving 13 bases between them. The CDR3 DNA follows: TGTGCCAGTAGCCAGTCCTTCGGGACCATATATTTT. Translated: CASSQSFGTIYF.

The rearrangement uses TRBV7-9 and TRBJ1-2, with TRBD1 identical over 7 bases. Trimming took 2 bases from V and 2 from J; bases not matched to a gene: 5. Per the germline V gene, CDR1 is SEHNR and CDR2 is FQNEAQ (reference sequence). The CDR3 contains 15 residues. The CDR3 sequence: CASSLSGTANYGYTF. As DNA, the CDR3 is TGTGCCAGCAGCTTATCAGGGACAGCGAACTATGGCTACACCTTC.

The rearrangement uses TRBV7-9 and TRBJ1-4, with TRBD1 identical over 7 bases. Germline V gene data show CDR1 as SEHNR and CDR2 as FQNEAQ (reference sequence). The CDR3 loop spans 15 amino acids. V shed 3 bases, J shed 7 bases, and the junction held 8 bases outside the gene matches. CDR3 bases: TGTGCCAGCAGCTTCACAGGGGACTTTCGTGAAAAACTGTTTTTT. Translation gives CASSFTGDFREKLFF.

This chain joins TRBV6-1 and TRBJ2-3, with 8 bases matching TRBD2. V lost 4 bases to trimming and J lost 10 bases; unmatched junction nucleotides: 10. This CDR3 has 14 residues. Germline assignment: CDR1 MNHNS and CDR2 SASEGT. CDR3 sequence: CASSGQAGARAQYF. DNA for the CDR3: TGTGCCAGCAGTGGTCAAGCGGGGGCCCGAGCGCAGTATTTT.

This clone has only a few counts. This CDR3 is also generated by other DNA sequences in the sample. The rearrangement joins TRBV28 to TRBJ2-3; no clear D gene. This CDR3 is 13 amino acids long. Germline loops: CDR1 MDHEN, CDR2 SYDVKM. V was clipped by 8 bases and J by 0 bases, with 9 bases between them. CDR3 in amino acids: CASGSGSTDTQYF. CDR3 nucleotide sequence: TGTGCCAGCGGTTCGGGTAGCACAGATACGCAGTATTTT.